This TCR beta chain was retrieved from a study of blood T cell repertoires in COVID-19. As for the study in general: PBMCs, B-cell-depleted T cells, or T cells provided the cDNA or gDNA that made up the material.

This table comes from immunoSEQ multiplex PCR, and its TCRdb copy is limited to in-frame clones, with some not included. Among around 160,000 clones listed, 84% were seen once. Germline V gene data show CDR1 as SGHRS and CDR2 as YFSETQ. CDR3 length equals 15 residues. V lost 4 bases to trimming and J lost 1 base; unmatched junction nucleotides: 4. Those enrolled, adults aged roughly 18 to 89 years, came from some 23 US areas. Membership in each cohort depended on participant-reported clinical history. The chain links TRBV5-1 to TRBJ2-1; 8 nucleotides align to TRBD2. This receptor was identified in a woman between 50 and 59 years old who had been exposed to COVID-19. The sample consisted of PBMCs or T cells enriched from blood (not recorded which). Here the CDR3 DNA reads TGCGCCAGCAGCCAGGCGGGGGGTTCCTACAATGAGCAGTTCTTC. This gives the protein CASSQAGGSYNEQFF.